The 28 T cell receptor beta chains listed next were all sequenced from one sample in a study of blood T cell repertoires in COVID-19. Repertoires were generated with immunoSEQ multiplex PCR, while TCRdb's copy carries only in-frame clones and drops some. The table has more than 400,000 clones, over 75% seen once. Sequencing was carried out using peripheral blood. The receptors were sampled from a human donor in a cohort sampled during active COVID-19.

This sequence joins TRBV7-3 and TRBJ2-1; 10 bases match TRBD2. Germline loops: CDR1 SGHTA, CDR2 FQGTGA. The CDR3 is 15 amino acids. Losses at the gene ends were 4 bases for V and 9 bases for J; bases not matched to a gene: 9. CDR3 nucleotides: TGTGCCAGCAGCTCAGGGACTAGCGATCATAGTGAGCAGTTCTTC. As protein: CASSSGTSDHSEQFF.

The V gene is TRBV2, the J gene TRBJ2-1, with TRBD1 identical over 10 bases. Trimming removed 8 bases from V and 5 bases from J; junction bases left unmatched: 6. The length of the CDR3 is 14 residues. Germline loops: CDR1 SNHLY, CDR2 FYNNEI. The CDR3 sequence: CASLRQGADNEQFF. The CDR3 DNA is TGTGCCAGCCTTAGACAGGGGGCAGACAATGAGCAGTTCTTC.

This clone was observed a few times. The chain carries TRBV5-8 and TRBJ1-6; D possibly corresponds to TRBD1 (6 bases). CDR3 length: 17 amino acids. Germline loops: CDR1 SGHTS, CDR2 YDEGEE. Trimming shortened V by 0 bases and J by 6 bases, and 16 bases separated the two germline ends. The CDR3 protein is CASSLAAGVAINSPLHF. The CDR3 DNA follows: TGTGCCAGCAGCTTGGCCGCAGGGGTGGCGATTAATTCACCCCTCCACTTT.

The chain uses TRBV11-2 and TRBJ2-5; D perhaps matches TRBD1 (6 bases). Germline V gene lookup returns CDR1 SGHAT and CDR2 FQNNGV. Trimming left V 5 bases short and J 4 bases short, with 20 bases between. The CDR3 is 16 residues long. The CDR3 protein is CASSRGAGRGRETQYF. CDR3 nucleotide sequence: TGTGCCAGCAGCAGAGGGGCGGGCAGGGGTCGAGAGACCCAGTACTTC.

The genes are TRBV30 and TRBJ2-7; TRBD1 might be the D (5 bases). Germline CDR1 reads GTSNPN; CDR2 reads SVGIG (reference sequence). V lost 7 bases and J 5 bases, leaving 21 bases between the germline ends. This CDR3 spans 14 amino acids. The CDR3 loop reads CALQYDSQFNEQYF. CDR3 in DNA: TGTGCCTTACAATACGACAGCCAATTCAACGAGCAGTACTTC. Based on the CDR3 plus reference TRBV30 and TRBJ2-7, the full variable domain is SQTIHQWPATLVQPVGSPLSLECTVEGTSNPNLYWYRQAAGRGLQLLFYSVGIGQISSEVPQNLSASRPQDRQFILSSKKLLLSDSGFYLCALQYDSQFNEQYFGPGTRLTVT.

V gene TRBV7-2 combines with J gene TRBJ1-2; TRBD1 might be the D (5 bases). Germline CDR1 reads SGHTA; CDR2 reads FQGNSA. Between the trimmed V and J ends, which lost 0 bases and 8 bases, there was a span of 16 bases. The CDR3 sequence is 15 residues long. CDR3: CASSLAGRDGGGYTF. In DNA, the CDR3 is TGTGCCAGCAGCTTAGCGGGCAGGGATGGTGGCGGCTACACCTTC.

V and J are TRBV19 and TRBJ1-6; D is possibly TRBD1 (6 bases). The V end was cut by 8 bases, the J end by 9 bases, with 14 bases between. This CDR3 spans 13 amino acids. CDR1 and CDR2 from the germline V gene are LNHDA and SQIVND (reference sequence). CDR3 bases: TGTGCCAGTTCCCGGGGGGCTAGTTCACCCCTCCACTTT. Amino acid sequence: CASSRGASSPLHF.

The J gene is TRBJ2-4, the V gene TRBV20-1; TRBD2 agrees at 12 bases. Germline CDR1 and CDR2: DFQATT and SNEGSKA (reference sequence). Germline trimming cut 3 bases from V and 11 bases from J; bases unmatched to any gene: 11. The CDR3 loop spans 15 amino acids. This CDR3 reads CSASRSSGRAWVQYF. The DNA of the CDR3 is TGCAGTGCTAGTCGGTCTAGCGGGAGGGCCTGGGTTCAGTACTTC.

This clone was found once. The V gene is TRBV5-1, the J gene TRBJ2-1, with D possibly matching TRBD2 (6 bases). Trimming shortened V by 4 bases and J by 4 bases, and 12 bases separated the two germline ends. CDR1 is SGHRS, CDR2 YFSETQ, per germline. The CDR3 contains 14 residues. DNA of the CDR3: TGCGCCAGCAGCGAGGGACTCGTTTACAATGAGCAGTTCTTC. Residues: CASSEGLVYNEQFF.

The chain recombines TRBV5-4 with TRBJ2-7; no reliable D call. The germline V gene has CDR1 SGHNT and CDR2 YYREEE (reference sequence). The length of the CDR3 is 14 residues. The germline V and J ends were trimmed by 1 base and 7 bases, with 15 bases remaining between them. CDR3 sequence reads: CASSLTDRLGEQYF. The CDR3 DNA reads as TGTGCCAGCAGCTTGACGGATCGACTTGGGGAGCAGTACTTC.

This CDR3 reads CASSFGVSYEQYF. The CDR3, as DNA: TGTGCCAGCAGCTTCGGGGTCTCCTACGAGCAGTACTTC. The chain uses TRBV7-2 and TRBJ2-7, with D perhaps matching TRBD2 (5 bases). Germline V lookup: CDR1 SGHTA, CDR2 FQGNSA. This CDR3 is 13 amino acids long. V lost 3 bases to trimming and J lost 0 bases, with 6 bases between them.

The chain recombines TRBV3-1 (or the pseudogene TRBV3-2) with TRBJ2-5; maybe TRBD1 (5 bases). The CDR3 contains 14 residues. The V and J ends lost 0 bases and 10 bases respectively, with 15 bases between them. Germline values: CDR1 LGHDT, CDR2 YNNKEL (reference sequence). DNA of the CDR3: TGTGCCAGCAGCCAAGAAAGGCCCAGGGAAAGCCAGTACTTC. Protein sequence: CASSQERPRESQYF.

This chain connects TRBV11-3 to TRBJ2-3, with D tentatively TRBD2 (6 bases). CDR1 and CDR2 (germline): SGHNT, YENEEA. The CDR3 has 15 amino acids. V gave up 1 base and J gave up 4 bases, with 12 bases separating them. The CDR3: CASSLAGVTSDTQYF. The CDR3 DNA reads TGTGCCAGCAGCTTAGCGGGAGTAACCTCAGATACGCAGTATTTT. Using reference TRBV11-3 and TRBJ2-3 for the parts outside the CDR3, the full variable domain is EAGVVQSPRYKIIEKKQPVAFWCNPISGHNTLYWYLQNLGQGPELLIRYENEEAVDDSQLPKDRFSAERLKGVDSTLKIQPAELGDSAVYLCASSLAGVTSDTQYFGPGTRLTVL.

V usage is TRBV6-5 and J usage is TRBJ2-3, with D tentatively TRBD1 (6 bases). Germline V lookup: CDR1 MNHEY, CDR2 SVGAGI. CDR3 length: 14 amino acids. Trimming took 4 bases from V and 2 from J, leaving 10 bases between them. The CDR3 protein is CASSSGHFTDTQYF. In DNA form, the CDR3 reads TGTGCCAGCAGTTCGGGACACTTCACAGATACGCAGTATTTT.

J is TRBJ1-1 and V is TRBV2; possibly TRBD1 for D (6 bases). V was trimmed by 2 bases and J by 0 bases, leaving 13 bases between them. The CDR3 runs 16 residues. In germline, CDR1 is SNHLY, CDR2 FYNNEI. The DNA for the CDR3 is TGTGCCAGCAGTGAATATTGGGACAACGTGAACACTGAAGCTTTCTTT. Translation: CASSEYWDNVNTEAFF. Full variable domain (missing parts from reference TRBV2 and TRBJ1-1): EPEVTQTPSHQVTQMGQEVILRCVPISNHLYFYWYRQILGQKVEFLVSFYNNEISEKSEIFDDQFSVERPDGSNFTLKIRSTKLEDSAMYFCASSEYWDNVNTEAFFGQGTRLTVV.

The chain joins TRBV7-9 to TRBJ1-5; 9 positions match TRBD1. V gave up 1 base and J gave up 1 base; unmatched junction bases: 2. Germline CDR1 SEHNR, CDR2 FQNEAQ (reference sequence). The CDR3 is 16 amino acids. The CDR3 nucleotides read TGTGCCAGCAGCTTAGGGGGACAGGGAAGCAATCAGCCCCAGCATTTT. It codes for CASSLGGQGSNQPQHF.

The rearrangement uses TRBV7-2 and TRBJ2-5; possible D gene TRBD1, 6 bases. The CDR3 has 12 residues. Deletions cut 6 bases from V and 10 bases from J, with 15 bases between. Looked up from germline, CDR1 is SGHTA and CDR2 is FQGNSA. CDR3 amino acids: CASSSHTGNQYF. For the CDR3, the DNA is TGTGCCAGCAGTTCTCATACAGGGAACCAGTACTTC.

The rearrangement joins TRBV20-1 to TRBJ1-2, with D perhaps matching TRBD1 (6 bases). Trimming shortened V by 6 bases and J by 6 bases, and 11 bases separated the two germline ends. Per the germline V gene, CDR1 is DFQATT and CDR2 is SNEGSKA (reference sequence). The CDR3 runs 11 residues. The CDR3 DNA reads TGCAGTGCAAAACGGGACAATGGCTACACCTTC. Protein sequence: CSAKRDNGYTF.

The chain recombines TRBV12-5 with TRBJ1-5, with 9 bases fitting TRBD1. This CDR3 spans 15 amino acids. Germline assignment: CDR1 LGHNT and CDR2 FRNRAP. V was pared by 1 base and J by 7 bases, with 5 bases of the junction left unmatched. The CDR3 loop is CASGLGQGENQPQHF. CDR3 sequence (DNA): TGTGCTAGTGGTTTGGGACAGGGGGAAAACCAGCCCCAGCATTTT.

This chain links TRBV5-4 with TRBJ2-5; 11 positions match TRBD1. The V segment lost 3 bases and the J segment 5 bases; nucleotides outside the gene matches: 6. The CDR3 totals 15 residues. Germline V gives CDR1 SGHNT, CDR2 YYREEE (reference sequence). The DNA of the CDR3 is TGTGCCAGCAGCTCTGGACAGGGGGCCTGGGAGACCCAGTACTTC. This codes for CASSSGQGAWETQYF.

J is TRBJ2-1 and V is TRBV6-4; the D gene is possibly TRBD1 (6 bases). V lost 3 bases, J lost 15 bases, and 18 bases lay in between. This CDR3 region has 13 residues. CDR1 MRHNA and CDR2 SNTAGT come from the germline V gene. The CDR3 loop reads CASSESQGSLLFF. As DNA, the CDR3 is TGTGCCAGCAGTGAGTCCCAGGGGTCACTCCTGTTCTTC.

The genes are TRBV5-1 and TRBJ1-1, with D tentatively TRBD1 (5 bases). The germline CDR1 and CDR2 sequences are SGHRS and YFSETQ. V lost 4 bases to trimming and J lost 1 base, with 8 bases between them. The CDR3 runs 13 residues. As DNA, the CDR3 is TGCGCCAGCAGCGTCAGGGAGAACACTGAAGCTTTCTTT. Encoded protein: CASSVRENTEAFF.

The chain couples TRBV2 to TRBJ1-6; 7 nucleotides agree with TRBD1. Germline assignment: CDR1 SNHLY and CDR2 FYNNEI. J lost 7 bases, V lost 11 bases, and 8 bases had no gene match. The CDR3 is 13 amino acids. The CDR3: CAARDRVNSPLHF. The CDR3, as DNA: TGTGCCGCGCGGGACAGAGTAAATTCACCCCTCCACTTT.

The rearrangement joins TRBV6-6 to TRBJ2-7; 9 bases map to TRBD2. V lost 2 bases to trimming and J lost 7 bases; unmatched junction nucleotides: 12. The germline CDR1 and CDR2 sequences are MNHNY and SVGAGI (reference sequence). The CDR3 has 16 residues. CDR3 residues: CASSYQEVAGVKEQYF. CDR3 coding DNA: TGTGCCAGCAGTTACCAAGAGGTAGCGGGAGTTAAAGAGCAGTACTTC.

V usage is TRBV6-4 and J usage is TRBJ1-1; 7 bases are a match to TRBD1. The CDR3 is 14 amino acids. V was pared by 6 bases and J by 6 bases, with 10 bases of the junction left unmatched. Germline V gene lookup returns CDR1 MRHNA and CDR2 SNTAGT. CDR3 in DNA: TGTGCCAGCAGAGTTGACAGGGTAAGCCCTGAAGCTTTCTTT. This sequence encodes CASRVDRVSPEAFF.

This sequence joins TRBV6-5 and TRBJ1-2, with a weak D call TRBD1 (6 bases). The CDR3 is 15 residues long. The V end lost 2 bases, the J end lost 2 bases, and 12 bases lay between the germline ends. Germline CDR1 and CDR2: MNHEY and SVGAGI. The CDR3 nucleotides are TGTGCCAGCAGTTACGAGGCAGGGGAGAACTATGGCTACACCTTC. It specifies CASSYEAGENYGYTF.

This chain joins TRBV7-2 and TRBJ2-1, with TRBD1 matching 10 bases. The CDR3 loop spans 16 amino acids. CDR1 and CDR2 from the germline V gene are SGHTA and FQGNSA. V lost 1 base to trimming and J lost 4 bases; unmatched junction nucleotides: 4. In DNA form, the CDR3 reads TGTGCCAGCAGCTTAGTGGGGACAGGGGTTTACAATGAGCAGTTCTTC. Translating it yields CASSLVGTGVYNEQFF. The complete variable domain, with remaining parts taken from reference TRBV7-2 and TRBJ2-1, reads GAGVSQSPSNKVTEKGKDVELRCDPISGHTALYWYRQSLGQGLEFLIYFQGNSAPDKSGLPSDRFSAERTGGSVSTLTIQRTQQEDSAVYLCASSLVGTGVYNEQFFGPGTRLTVL.

Concerning this clone itself: In the same sample, other DNA sequences code for this CDR3. The chain recombines TRBV28 with TRBJ2-7; D gene uncertain. The CDR3 contains 12 residues. Germline CDR1 is MDHEN and CDR2 is SYDVKM. The V and J ends lost 5 bases and 3 bases respectively, with 8 bases between them. CDR3 nucleotide sequence: TGTGCCAGCAGTCCCCTTCTCTACGAGCAGTACTTC. Protein sequence: CASSPLLYEQYF. The full variable domain, rest sourced from reference TRBV28 and TRBJ2-7, is DVKVTQSSRYLVKRTGEKVFLECVQDMDHENMFWYRQDPGLGLRLIYFSYDVKMKEKGDIPEGYSVSREKKERFSLILESASTNQTSMYLCASSPLLYEQYFGPGTRLTVT.